Listed below are T cell receptor beta chains from one sample, sequenced in a study of cytomegalovirus exposure and HLA in healthy donors. Profiling relied on immunoSEQ multiplex PCR, and the TCRdb table lists in-frame clones only, not all of them. The listing records around 150,000 clones. Sequencing input: PBMCs. These receptors were obtained from a man in his forties in good health and CMV-seronegative. CDR3s include the opening cysteine and the closing phenylalanine or tryptophan. D genes are given only for firm matches.

TRBD2,TRBJ2-7,TRBV2,CASSPTSRLAGGPTYEQYF,TGTGCCAGCAGTCCGACCTCCAGACTAGCGGGGGGCCCTACCTACGAGCAGTACTTC
NA,TRBJ2-7,TRBV27,CASSSPSSYEQYF,TGTGCCAGCAGTAGCCCGAGCTCCTACGAGCAGTACTTC
TRBD2,TRBJ2-5,TRBV6-5,CASSWTSGQETQYF,TGTGCCAGCAGCTGGACTAGCGGCCAAGAGACCCAGTACTTC
NA,TRBJ1-4,TRBV7-9,CASSLAGMEEKLFF,TGTGCCAGCAGCTTAGCCGGGATGGAGGAAAAACTGTTTTTT
NA,TRBJ2-1,TRBV19,CASSITSYNEQFF,TGTGCCAGTAGTATCACCAGTTACAATGAGCAGTTCTTC
NA,TRBJ2-5,TRBV6-5,CASTSVGTGETQYF,TGTGCCAGCACCTCCGTCGGAACGGGAGAGACCCAGTACTTC
TRBD2,TRBJ2-2,TRBV6-6,CASSPSGRTGELFF,TGTGCCAGCAGTCCTAGCGGGAGAACCGGGGAGCTGTTTTTT
TRBD2,TRBJ2-3,TRBV2,CASSATPSAFRLAGEHTDTQYF,TGTGCCAGCAGTGCTACCCCCTCAGCATTCCGACTAGCGGGGGAACACACAGATACGCAGTATTTT
TRBD2,TRBJ2-1,TRBV2,CASAGGGSYNEQFF,TGTGCCAGCGCGGGCGGGGGCTCCTACAATGAGCAGTTCTTC
NA,TRBJ2-3,TRBV7-3,CASSSGGGTDTQYF,TGTGCCAGCAGCTCCGGCGGGGGCACAGATACGCAGTATTTT
NA,TRBJ2-2,TRBV6-1,CASRFSGELFF,TGTGCCAGCAGGTTCTCCGGGGAGCTGTTTTTT
TRBD1,TRBJ2-1,TRBV2,CASSLDRLNEQFF,TGTGCCAGCAGCCTGGACAGGCTCAATGAGCAGTTCTTC
TRBD2,TRBJ2-1,TRBV7-3,CASSQSGGTYNEQFF,TGTGCCAGCAGCCAAAGCGGGGGTACTTACAATGAGCAGTTCTTC
TRBD1,TRBJ2-7,TRBV5-6,CASSPGQGSYEQYF,TGTGCCAGCAGCCCCGGACAGGGATCCTACGAGCAGTACTTC
NA,TRBJ2-2,TRBV18,CASSPPGSGLNTGELFF,TGTGCCAGCTCACCACCGGGTTCGGGACTCAACACCGGGGAGCTGTTTTTT
NA,TRBJ1-6,TRBV15,CATSRGSGASSYNSPLHF,TGTGCCACCAGCAGAGGGAGTGGGGCGAGCTCCTATAATTCACCCCTCCACTTT
NA,TRBJ2-3,TRBV9,CASTQKAYGAGDTQYF,TGTGCCAGCACCCAAAAGGCGTACGGGGCGGGGGATACGCAGTATTTT
TRBD2,TRBJ2-1,TRBV20-1,CSARKAGHALF,TGCAGTGCTAGAAAAGCGGGGCACGCACTCTTC
NA,TRBJ1-6,TRBV5-1,CASSLARDNYNSPLHF,TGCGCCAGCAGCTTGGCCCGGGACAACTATAATTCACCCCTCCACTTT
TRBD1,TRBJ2-7,TRBV5-5,CASSLGTGLHEQYF,TGTGCCAGCAGCTTGGGGACAGGGCTCCACGAGCAGTACTTC
TRBD1,TRBJ1-2,TRBV19,CASSDRDYYGYTF,TGTGCCAGTAGCGACAGGGATTACTATGGCTACACCTTC